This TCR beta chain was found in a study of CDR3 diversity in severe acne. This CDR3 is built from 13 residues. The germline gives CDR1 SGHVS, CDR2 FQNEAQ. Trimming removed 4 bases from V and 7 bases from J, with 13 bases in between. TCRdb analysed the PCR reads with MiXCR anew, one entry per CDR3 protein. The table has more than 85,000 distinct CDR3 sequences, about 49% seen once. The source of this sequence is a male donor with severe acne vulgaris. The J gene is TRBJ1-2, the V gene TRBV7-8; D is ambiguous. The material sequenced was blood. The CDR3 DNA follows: TGTGCCAGCAGCTCGTTCAAAGAGCGTGGCTACACCTTC. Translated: CASSSFKERGYTF. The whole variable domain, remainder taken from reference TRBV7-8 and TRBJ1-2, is GAGVSQSPRYKVAKRGQDVALRCDPISGHVSLFWYQQALGQGPEFLTYFQNEAQLDKSGLPSDRFFAERPEGSVSTLKIQRTQQEDSAVYLCASSSFKERGYTFGSGTRLTVV.